This TCR beta chain was found in a study of shared clonotypes between healthy human individuals. Germline CDR1 is SGHRS and CDR2 is YFSETQ. The CDR3 consists of 14 residues. Trimming cost V 0 bases and J 2 bases, with 8 bases left between them. Comment on this clone: A much larger clone lies a single base off, so this may be a read error. Other DNA sequences of this sample code for an identical CDR3.

Repertoires were generated with immunoSEQ multiplex PCR, while TCRdb's copy carries only in-frame clones and drops some. The sample carries around 980,000 clones, approximately 80% recorded once. The TCR was taken from a man between 18 and 29 years old in good health. Some clones in this sample may be carry-over from other donors' samples. The chain has TRBV5-1 and TRBJ1-1; tentative D call: TRBD1 (5 bases). Sequenced input: memory CD4+ T cells from PBMCs. Sample subset: CD45RA-negative fraction. The CDR3 region has the DNA TGCGCCAGCAGCTTGGCCGGGGGAAACACTGAAGCTTTCTTT. Translating it yields CASSLAGGNTEAFF.